The sequence of this TCR beta chain was determined in a study of long-term antiretroviral therapy in people with HIV. Each HIV-infected participant was given treatment in the United States. The CDR3 has 15 residues. Germline loops: CDR1 SGHDT, CDR2 YYEEEE. Germline trimming cut 4 bases from V and 8 bases from J; bases unmatched to any gene: 9. General study results and limits: Dominating the repertoire at all time points were the clones that expanded before ART.

It was version v3.0 of the immunoSEQ assay that was run at survey level. TCRdb's copy holds only in-frame clones and misses some; the assay was immunoSEQ multiplex PCR. Found here are tens of thousands of clones, 83% of them singletons; the top ten hold 23%. Turning to this clone: Antigen: not known.

Here the sequenced sample was unsorted PBMCs, taken 0.4 years after starting antiretroviral therapy. This receptor was taken from a man aged 50-59 years with HIV. The chain couples TRBV5-6 to TRBJ1-4, with 9 bases aligning to TRBD1. The CDR3 bases are TGTGCCAGCAGCCGCCGGGACAGGGAGGTAGAAAAACTGTTTTTT. This sequence encodes CASSRRDREVEKLFF.